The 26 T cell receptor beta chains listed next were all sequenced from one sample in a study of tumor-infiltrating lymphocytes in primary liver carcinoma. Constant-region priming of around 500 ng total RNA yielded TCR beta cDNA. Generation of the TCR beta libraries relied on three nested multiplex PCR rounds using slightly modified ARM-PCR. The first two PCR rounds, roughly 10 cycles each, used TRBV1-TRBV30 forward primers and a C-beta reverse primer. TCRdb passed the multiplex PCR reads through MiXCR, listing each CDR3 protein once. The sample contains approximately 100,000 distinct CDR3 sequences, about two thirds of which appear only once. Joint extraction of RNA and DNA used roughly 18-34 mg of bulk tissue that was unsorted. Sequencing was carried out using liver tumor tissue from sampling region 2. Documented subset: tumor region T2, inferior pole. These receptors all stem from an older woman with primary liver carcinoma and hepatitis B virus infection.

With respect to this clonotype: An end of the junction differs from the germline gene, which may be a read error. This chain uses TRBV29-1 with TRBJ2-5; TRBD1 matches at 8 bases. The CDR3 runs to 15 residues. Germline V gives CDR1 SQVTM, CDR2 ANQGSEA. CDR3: CSVELARGRQGTQYF. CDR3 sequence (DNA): TGCAGCGTTGAACTGGCCAGGGGGCGGCAAGGGACCCAGTACTTC.

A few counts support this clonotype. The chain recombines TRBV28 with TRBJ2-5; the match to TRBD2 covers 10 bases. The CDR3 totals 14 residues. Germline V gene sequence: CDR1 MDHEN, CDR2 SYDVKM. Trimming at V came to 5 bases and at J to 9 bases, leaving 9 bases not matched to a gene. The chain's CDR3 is CASSTRAGGESQYF. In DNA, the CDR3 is TGTGCCAGCAGTACCCGAGCGGGAGGGGAGTCCCAGTACTTC.

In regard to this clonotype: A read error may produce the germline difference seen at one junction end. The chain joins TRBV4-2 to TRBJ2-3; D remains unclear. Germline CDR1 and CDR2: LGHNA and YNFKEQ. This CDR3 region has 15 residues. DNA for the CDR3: TGTGCCAGCAGCCAAGATCCGGATAGCACAGATACGCAGTTTTTC. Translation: CASSQDPDSTDTQFF.

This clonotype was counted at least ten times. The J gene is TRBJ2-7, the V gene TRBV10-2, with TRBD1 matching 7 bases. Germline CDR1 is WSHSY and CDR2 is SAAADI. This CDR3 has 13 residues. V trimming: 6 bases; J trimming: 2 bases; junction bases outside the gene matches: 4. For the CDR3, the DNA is TGCGCCAGCAGCAGGGACAGCGCCTACGAGCAGTACTTC. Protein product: CASSRDSAYEQYF.

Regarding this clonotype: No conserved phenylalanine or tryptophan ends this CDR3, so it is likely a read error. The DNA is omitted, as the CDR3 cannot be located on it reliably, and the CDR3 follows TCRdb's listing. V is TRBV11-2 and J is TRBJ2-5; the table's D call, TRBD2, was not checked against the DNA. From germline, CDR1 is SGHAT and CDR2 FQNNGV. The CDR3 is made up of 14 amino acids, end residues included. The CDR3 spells CVSSPSGGGQTQYY.

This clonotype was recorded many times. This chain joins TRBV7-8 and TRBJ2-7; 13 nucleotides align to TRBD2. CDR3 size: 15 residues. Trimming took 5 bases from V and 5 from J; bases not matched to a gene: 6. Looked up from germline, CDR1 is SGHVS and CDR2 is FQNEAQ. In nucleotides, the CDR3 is TGTGCCAGCAGCCAGACGACTAGCGGGAGGCACGAGCAGTACTTC. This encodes CASSQTTSGRHEQYF. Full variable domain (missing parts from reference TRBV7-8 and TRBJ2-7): GAGVSQSPRYKVAKRGQDVALRCDPISGHVSLFWYQQALGQGPEFLTYFQNEAQLDKSGLPSDRFFAERPEGSVSTLKIQRTQQEDSAVYLCASSQTTSGRHEQYFGPGTRLTVT.

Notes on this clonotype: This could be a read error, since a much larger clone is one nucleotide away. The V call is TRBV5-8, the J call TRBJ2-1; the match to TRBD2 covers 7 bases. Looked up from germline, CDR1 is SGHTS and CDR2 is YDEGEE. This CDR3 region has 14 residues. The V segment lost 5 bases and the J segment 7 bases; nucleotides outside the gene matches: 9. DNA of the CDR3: TGTGCCAGCAGGACCCGGATTAGCGGGAATGAGCAGTTCTTC. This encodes CASRTRISGNEQFF.

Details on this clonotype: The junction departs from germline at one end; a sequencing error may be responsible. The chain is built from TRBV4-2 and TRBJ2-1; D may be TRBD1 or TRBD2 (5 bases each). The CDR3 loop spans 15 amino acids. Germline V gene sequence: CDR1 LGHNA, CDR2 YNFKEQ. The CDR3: CTSSQGETDYNEQLF. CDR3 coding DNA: TGTACCAGCAGCCAAGGGGAGACAGACTACAATGAGCAGCTTTTC.

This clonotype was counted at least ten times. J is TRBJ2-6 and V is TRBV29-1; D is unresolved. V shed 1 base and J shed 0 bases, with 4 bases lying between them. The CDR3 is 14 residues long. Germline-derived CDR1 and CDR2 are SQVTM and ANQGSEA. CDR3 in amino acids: CSVEGISGANVLTF. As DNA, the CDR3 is TGCAGCGTTGAAGGTATCTCTGGGGCCAACGTCCTGACTTTC.

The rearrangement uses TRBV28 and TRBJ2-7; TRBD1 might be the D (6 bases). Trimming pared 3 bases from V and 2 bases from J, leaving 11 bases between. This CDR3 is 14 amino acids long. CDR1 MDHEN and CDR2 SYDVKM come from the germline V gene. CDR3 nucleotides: TGTGCCAGCAGTTTTGGGGGCGGCCCCTACGAGCAGTACTTC. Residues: CASSFGGGPYEQYF.

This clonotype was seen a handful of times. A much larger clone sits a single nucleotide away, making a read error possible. CDR3 sequence (DNA): TGTGTCAGCAGTACCCCGGAGGGGGAGTCCTACGAGCAGTACTTC. As protein: CVSSTPEGESYEQYF. V and J are TRBV6-6 and TRBJ2-7, with D perhaps TRBD1 or TRBD2 (6 bases each). Germline CDR1 is MNHNY and CDR2 is SVGAGI (reference sequence). This CDR3 contains 15 residues.

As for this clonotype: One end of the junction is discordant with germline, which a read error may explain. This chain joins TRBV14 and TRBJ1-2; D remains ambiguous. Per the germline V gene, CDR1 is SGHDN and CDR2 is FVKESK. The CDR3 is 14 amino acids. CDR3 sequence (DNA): TGTGCCAGTAGCCAAGATGGAGGGCCCCAGAGCTACACCTTC. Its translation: CASSQDGGPQSYTF. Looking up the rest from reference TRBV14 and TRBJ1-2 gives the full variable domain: EAGVTQFPSHSVIEKGQTVTLRCDPISGHDNLYWYRRVMGKEIKFLLHFVKESKQDESGMPNNRFLAERTGGTYSTLKVQPAELEDSGVYFCASSQDGGPQSYTFGSGTRLTVV.

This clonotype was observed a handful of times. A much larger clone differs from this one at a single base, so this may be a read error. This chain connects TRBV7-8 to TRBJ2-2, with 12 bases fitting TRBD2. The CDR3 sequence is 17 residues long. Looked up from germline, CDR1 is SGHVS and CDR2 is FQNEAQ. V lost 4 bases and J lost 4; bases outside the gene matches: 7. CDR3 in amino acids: CASSSGLAGISTGELFF. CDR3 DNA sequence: TGTGCCAGCAGCTCCGGACTAGCGGGAATTAGCACCGGGGAGCTGTTTTTT.

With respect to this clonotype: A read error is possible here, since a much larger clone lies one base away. The chain's CDR3 is CAGSGTGNSPLHF. The CDR3 DNA sequence: TGTGCCGGCAGTGGGACAGGGAATTCACCCCTCCACTTT. The chain has TRBV25-1 and TRBJ1-6, with 9 bases identical to TRBD1. CDR1 MGHDK and CDR2 SYGVNS come from the germline V gene. CDR3 size: 13 residues.

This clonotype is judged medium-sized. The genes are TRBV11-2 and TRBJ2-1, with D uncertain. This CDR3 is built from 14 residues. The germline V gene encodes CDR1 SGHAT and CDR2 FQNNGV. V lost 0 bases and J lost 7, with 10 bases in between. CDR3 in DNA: TGTGCCAGCAGCTTAGATACCCAGCGTAATGAGCAGTTCTTC. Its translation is CASSLDTQRNEQFF. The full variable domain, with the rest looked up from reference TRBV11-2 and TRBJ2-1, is EAGVAQSPRYKIIEKRQSVAFWCNPISGHATLYWYQQILGQGPKLLIQFQNNGVVDDSQLPKDRFSAERLKGVDSTLKIQPAKLEDSAVYLCASSLDTQRNEQFFGPGTRLTVL.

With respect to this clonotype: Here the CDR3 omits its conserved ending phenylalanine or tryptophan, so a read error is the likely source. The CDR3 sequence is CASSYLRGPSYEQYS. CDR3 bases: TGTGCCAGCAGCTACCTACGGGGACCGTCTTACGAGCAGTACTCC. The J gene is TRBJ2-7, the V gene TRBV11-1; D tentatively reads TRBD1 or TRBD2 (5 bases each). The CDR3 loop spans 15 amino acids. Germline CDR1 reads SGHAT; CDR2 reads FQDESV (reference sequence). The ends were cut back, 4 bases at V and 4 bases at J, with 17 bases in the middle.

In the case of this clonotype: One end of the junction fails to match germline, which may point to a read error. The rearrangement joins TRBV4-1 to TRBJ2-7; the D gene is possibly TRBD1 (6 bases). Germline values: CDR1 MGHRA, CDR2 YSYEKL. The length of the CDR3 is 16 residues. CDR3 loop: CSSSQEQGVLSYEQYF. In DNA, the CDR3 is TGCTCCAGCAGCCAAGAACAGGGAGTCTTATCCTACGAGCAGTACTTC.

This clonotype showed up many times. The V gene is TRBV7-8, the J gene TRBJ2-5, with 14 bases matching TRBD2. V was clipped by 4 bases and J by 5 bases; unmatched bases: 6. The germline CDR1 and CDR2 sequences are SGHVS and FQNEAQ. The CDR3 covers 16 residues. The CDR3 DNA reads TGTGCCAGCAGCTCAAGGGGACTAGCGGGAGATGAGACCCAGTACTTC. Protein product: CASSSRGLAGDETQYF.

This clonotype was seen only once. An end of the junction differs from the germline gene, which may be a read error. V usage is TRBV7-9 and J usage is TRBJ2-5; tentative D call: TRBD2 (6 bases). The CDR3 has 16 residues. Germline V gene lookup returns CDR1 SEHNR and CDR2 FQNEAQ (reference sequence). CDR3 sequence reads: CASSPLTSGNQETLYF. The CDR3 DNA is TGTGCCAGCAGCCCCCTGACTAGTGGGAACCAAGAGACCCTGTACTTC. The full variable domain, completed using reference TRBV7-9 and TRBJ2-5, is DTGVSQNPRHKITKRGQNVTFRCDPISEHNRLYWYRQTLGQGPEFLTYFQNEAQLEKSRLLSDRFSAERPKGSFSTLEIQRTEQGDSAMYLCASSPLTSGNQETLYFGPGTRLLVL.

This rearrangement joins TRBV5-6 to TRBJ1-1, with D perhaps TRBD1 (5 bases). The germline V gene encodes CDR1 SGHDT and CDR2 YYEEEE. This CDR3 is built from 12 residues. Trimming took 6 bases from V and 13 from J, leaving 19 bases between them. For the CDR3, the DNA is TGTGCCAGCAACTTAAGTGTGGGGGAGCATTTCTTT. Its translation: CASNLSVGEHFF.

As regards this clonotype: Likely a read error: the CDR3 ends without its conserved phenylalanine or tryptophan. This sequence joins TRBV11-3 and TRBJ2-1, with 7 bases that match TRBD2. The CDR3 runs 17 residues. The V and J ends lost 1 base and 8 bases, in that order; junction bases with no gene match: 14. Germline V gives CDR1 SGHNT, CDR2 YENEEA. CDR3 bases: TGTGCCAGCAGCTTAGGTCGGGGGGAGTGGGATGCCGATGAGCAGTTCTTA. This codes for CASSLGRGEWDADEQFL.

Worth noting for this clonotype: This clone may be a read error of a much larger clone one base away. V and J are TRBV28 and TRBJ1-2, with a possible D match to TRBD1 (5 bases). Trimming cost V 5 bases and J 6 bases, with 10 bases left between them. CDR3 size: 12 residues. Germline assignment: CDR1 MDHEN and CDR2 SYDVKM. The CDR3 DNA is TGTGCCAGCAGTGGACAAGTACATGGCTACACCTTC. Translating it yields CASSGQVHGYTF.

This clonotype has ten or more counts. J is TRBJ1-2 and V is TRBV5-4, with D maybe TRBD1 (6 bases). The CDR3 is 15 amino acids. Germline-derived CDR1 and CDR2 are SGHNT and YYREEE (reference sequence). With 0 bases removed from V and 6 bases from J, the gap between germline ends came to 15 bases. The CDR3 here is CASSLALAGEDGYTF. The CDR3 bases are TGTGCCAGCAGCTTGGCCCTGGCAGGGGAGGATGGCTACACCTTC.

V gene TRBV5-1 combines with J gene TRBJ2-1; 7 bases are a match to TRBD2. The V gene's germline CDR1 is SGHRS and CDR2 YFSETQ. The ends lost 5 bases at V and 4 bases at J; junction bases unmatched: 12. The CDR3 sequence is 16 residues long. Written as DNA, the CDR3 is TGCGCCAGCAGTCCCACCGGGACTATAGGGTACAATGAGCAGTTCTTC. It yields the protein CASSPTGTIGYNEQFF. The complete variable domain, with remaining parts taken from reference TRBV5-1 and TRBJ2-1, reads KAGVTQTPRYLIKTRGQQVTLSCSPISGHRSVSWYQQTPGQGLQFLFEYFSETQRNKGNFPGRFSGRQFSNSRSEMNVSTLELGDSALYLCASSPTGTIGYNEQFFGPGTRLTVL.

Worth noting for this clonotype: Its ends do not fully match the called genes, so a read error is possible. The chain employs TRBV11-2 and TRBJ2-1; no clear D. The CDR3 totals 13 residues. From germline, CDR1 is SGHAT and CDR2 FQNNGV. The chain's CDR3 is CASILSQSNEQFF. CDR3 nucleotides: TGTGCCAGCATCTTATCGCAGAGCAATGAACAGTTCTTC.

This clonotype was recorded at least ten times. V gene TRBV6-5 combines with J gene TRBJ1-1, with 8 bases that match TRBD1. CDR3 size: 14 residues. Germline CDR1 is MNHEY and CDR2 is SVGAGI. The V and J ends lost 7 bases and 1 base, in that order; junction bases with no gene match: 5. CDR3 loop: CASKMTGANTEAFF. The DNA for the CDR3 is TGTGCCAGCAAGATGACAGGGGCGAACACTGAAGCTTTCTTT.